These 31 T cell receptor beta chains originate from one sample sequenced in a study of cytomegalovirus exposure and HLA in healthy donors. Amplification used 60 Vbeta primers and 13 Jbeta primers. Clones were read by immunoSEQ multiplex PCR, and TCRdb kept only the in-frame ones, dropping some. The sample carries approximately 110,000 clones, 74% recorded once. The sample consisted of PBMCs. The receptor source for this set is a middle-aged man in good health and CMV-seropositive.

V gene TRBV4-1 combines with J gene TRBJ1-2; 7 positions agree with TRBD1. Germline values: CDR1 MGHRA, CDR2 YSYEKL. J was trimmed by 2 bases and V by 5 bases; bases with no gene match: 5. This CDR3 contains 14 residues. DNA for the CDR3: TGCGCCAGCAGCAGGACAGGAGTAAACTATGGCTACACCTTC. This codes for CASSRTGVNYGYTF.

In DNA form, the CDR3 reads TGTGCCAGCAGCCACGCTTCCCGACAGTGGTCTGGAAACACCATATATTTT. Translated, it gives CASSHASRQWSGNTIYF. The V and J genes are TRBV14 and TRBJ1-3, with a possible D match to TRBD1 (5 bases). The germline gives CDR1 SGHDN, CDR2 FVKESK. The V and J ends lost 3 bases and 1 base respectively, with 16 bases between them. CDR3 size: 17 residues.

This clone appeared a single time. This chain connects TRBV5-1 to TRBJ2-1; TRBD1 agrees at 10 bases. The CDR3 is 17 residues long. Per germline, CDR1 SGHRS and CDR2 YFSETQ. The J segment lost 4 bases and the V segment lost 3 bases, leaving 10 bases of the junction unmatched. The DNA of the CDR3 is TGCGCCAGCAGCTGGGACCTGACAGGGGGCAAATACAATGAGCAGTTCTTC. It yields the protein CASSWDLTGGKYNEQFF.

The DNA for the CDR3 is TGTGCCAGCAGCTTCCCAGCCTTTCGACAGGAGGAAAGGGGCTACACCTTC. It yields the protein CASSFPAFRQEERGYTF. The V gene is TRBV5-6, the J gene TRBJ1-2, with D maybe TRBD1 (6 bases). This CDR3 has 17 residues. Trimming removed 2 bases from V and 8 bases from J, with 25 bases in between. CDR1 is SGHDT and CDR2 is YYEEEE in the germline V gene.

J is TRBJ2-7 and V is TRBV6-1; D is uncertain. CDR1 MNHNS and CDR2 SASEGT come from the germline V gene. The CDR3 totals 13 residues. V lost 4 bases to trimming and J lost 7 bases, with 14 bases between them. CDR3 residues: CASSVPVLVEQYF. The CDR3 nucleotides read TGTGCCAGCAGTGTACCTGTCCTAGTAGAGCAGTACTTC.

The chain combines TRBV2 with TRBJ1-1; 8 nucleotides align to TRBD1. The V segment lost 4 bases and the J segment 7 bases; nucleotides outside the gene matches: 5. Germline CDR1 SNHLY, CDR2 FYNNEI. The CDR3 length is 13 residues. CDR3 nucleotide sequence: TGTGCCAGCAGTGGTCGGACAGGGTATGAAGCTTTCTTT. Amino acid sequence: CASSGRTGYEAFF.

The CDR3 nucleotides read TGTGCCAGCAGTGTCGGCTACGAGCAGTACTTC. Its protein is CASSVGYEQYF. The rearrangement joins TRBV2 to TRBJ2-7, with D unclear. Trimming took off 4 bases at V and 3 bases at J, with 4 bases between the two ends. This CDR3 spans 11 amino acids. Germline values: CDR1 SNHLY, CDR2 FYNNEI.

The chain joins TRBV11-2 to TRBJ2-3; 8 bases line up with TRBD1. Germline V gives CDR1 SGHAT, CDR2 FQNNGV. V was clipped by 5 bases and J by 3 bases; unmatched bases: 7. This CDR3 spans 15 amino acids. CDR3 residues: CASSRAYRGTDTQYF. The CDR3 DNA is TGTGCCAGCAGCCGGGCCTACAGGGGGACAGATACGCAGTATTTT.

The chain combines TRBV19 with TRBJ1-2, with 7 bases identical to TRBD1. The V gene's germline CDR1 is LNHDA and CDR2 SQIVND (reference sequence). This CDR3 spans 13 amino acids. Unmatched junction bases numbered 5, after V lost 2 bases and J lost 8 bases. In nucleotides, the CDR3 is TGTGCCAGTAGTATAACAGGGGAAGCCGGCTACACCTTC. Its translation is CASSITGEAGYTF.

This clone was recorded a few times. CDR3 coding DNA: TGTGCCAGCAGACGACAAGGGCCCCAGCATTTT. Residues: CASRRQGPQHF. The rearrangement joins TRBV28 to TRBJ1-5; D not resolved. The length of the CDR3 is 11 residues. Germline-derived CDR1 and CDR2 are MDHEN and SYDVKM. V lost 6 bases and J 9 bases, leaving 9 bases between the germline ends.

The chain couples TRBV2 to TRBJ1-3, with 7 bases aligning to TRBD1. In germline, CDR1 is SNHLY, CDR2 FYNNEI. Trimming took 3 bases from V and 5 from J; bases not matched to a gene: 7. The CDR3 sequence is 15 residues long. CDR3 region: CASSDGGGDRNTIYF. The CDR3 DNA reads as TGTGCCAGCAGTGACGGAGGGGGCGATAGAAACACCATATATTTT.

This clone was counted a few times. This specimen includes other DNA sequences encoding the same CDR3. This chain connects TRBV15 to TRBJ2-7; D is possibly TRBD1 (5 bases). Trimming pared 2 bases from V and 4 bases from J, leaving 15 bases between. This CDR3 has 15 amino acids. In germline, CDR1 is LNHNV, CDR2 YYDKDF (reference sequence). This CDR3 reads CATSRLLGVAYEQYF. Here the CDR3 DNA reads TGTGCCACCAGCAGATTATTAGGGGTAGCATACGAGCAGTACTTC.

The chain combines TRBV6-1 with TRBJ1-2; 7 positions match TRBD1. Unmatched junction bases numbered 11, after V lost 6 bases and J lost 4 bases. Germline V lookup: CDR1 MNHNS, CDR2 SASEGT. The CDR3 length is 15 residues. CDR3: CASSGTGQAGYGYTF. The CDR3 DNA follows: TGTGCCAGCAGCGGCACAGGACAGGCCGGCTATGGCTACACCTTC.

This clone was observed once. The chain uses TRBV2 and TRBJ2-2; D unclear. The CDR3 is 15 residues long. Germline V gene lookup returns CDR1 SNHLY and CDR2 FYNNEI. With 3 bases removed from V and 3 bases from J, the gap between germline ends came to 11 bases. For the CDR3, the DNA is TGTGCCAGCAGTGATGGTCGACGGGACACCGGGGAGCTGTTTTTT. Translating gives CASSDGRRDTGELFF. The whole variable domain, remainder taken from reference TRBV2 and TRBJ2-2, is EPEVTQTPSHQVTQMGQEVILRCVPISNHLYFYWYRQILGQKVEFLVSFYNNEISEKSEIFDDQFSVERPDGSNFTLKIRSTKLEDSAMYFCASSDGRRDTGELFFGEGSRLTVL.

In its sample, this clone was seen once. The V call is TRBV30, the J call TRBJ1-2; a weak D match, TRBD1 (5 bases). Deletions cut 0 bases from V and 8 bases from J, with 13 bases between. The length of the CDR3 is 13 residues. From germline, CDR1 is GTSNPN and CDR2 SVGIG (reference sequence). The CDR3 nucleotides read TGTGCCTGGAGTGTACCCCAGGGTAGAGGCTACACCTTC. Residues: CAWSVPQGRGYTF. Full variable domain (missing parts from reference TRBV30 and TRBJ1-2): SQTIHQWPATLVQPVGSPLSLECTVEGTSNPNLYWYRQAAGRGLQLLFYSVGIGQISSEVPQNLSASRPQDRQFILSSKKLLLSDSGFYLCAWSVPQGRGYTFGSGTRLTVV.

The gene calls are TRBV7-8 and TRBJ2-7, with D uncertain. The CDR3 covers 14 residues. Trimming removed 5 bases from V and 6 bases from J, with 17 bases in between. CDR1 and CDR2 from the germline V gene are SGHVS and FQNEAQ. The CDR3 DNA follows: TGTGCCAGCAGCCGCAGCGACTCGCCGGGCGAGCAGTACTTC. This encodes CASSRSDSPGEQYF.

The chain couples TRBV5-1 to TRBJ2-4; TRBD2 aligns across 7 bases. CDR3 length: 17 amino acids. Germline V gives CDR1 SGHRS, CDR2 YFSETQ. The J segment lost 3 bases and the V segment lost 5 bases, leaving 14 bases of the junction unmatched. DNA of the CDR3: TGCGCCAGCAGGTCCCTGTCGGGAGGTCGGGGCAAAAACATTCAGTACTTC. Its protein product is CASRSLSGGRGKNIQYF.

The chain uses TRBV27 and TRBJ2-1; possibly TRBD1 for D (5 bases). V lost 8 bases to trimming and J lost 5 bases, with 7 bases between them. CDR3 length: 11 residues. Germline V gene data show CDR1 as MNHEY and CDR2 as SMNVEV (reference sequence). The CDR3 DNA reads as TGTGCCAGCGGCAGGGACAATGAGCAGTTCTTC. Protein sequence: CASGRDNEQFF.

The rearrangement uses TRBV4-1 and TRBJ2-7; D possibly corresponds to TRBD2 (6 bases). V lost 3 bases and J 2 bases, leaving 14 bases between the germline ends. CDR1 MGHRA and CDR2 YSYEKL come from the germline V gene. This CDR3 comprises 15 residues. CDR3 sequence: CASSHPGLGTYEQYF. The CDR3 DNA follows: TGCGCCAGCAGCCACCCGGGACTTGGAACCTACGAGCAGTACTTC.

This clone was recorded a few times. V gene TRBV6-5 combines with J gene TRBJ1-1, with D perhaps TRBD1 (5 bases). This CDR3 comprises 15 residues. V lost 5 bases, J lost 7 bases, and 20 bases lay in between. CDR1 MNHEY and CDR2 SVGAGI come from the germline V gene. The CDR3 spells CASSRAGTRRGEAFF. CDR3 DNA: TGTGCCAGCAGTCGGGCCGGGACCAGGAGGGGTGAAGCTTTCTTT.

This chain connects TRBV27 to TRBJ2-7; 10 nucleotides align to TRBD2. Germline loops: CDR1 MNHEY, CDR2 SMNVEV (reference sequence). The CDR3 is made up of 15 amino acids. V shed 2 bases, J shed 5 bases, and the junction held 6 bases outside the gene matches. DNA for the CDR3: TGTGCCAGCAGTTTAGGAACTAGCGGGAAGAACGAGCAGTACTTC. This codes for CASSLGTSGKNEQYF.

This rearrangement joins TRBV5-6 to TRBJ1-5; D may be TRBD1 (6 bases). Between the trimmed V and J ends, which lost 0 bases and 7 bases, there was a span of 11 bases. CDR1 is SGHDT and CDR2 is YYEEEE in the germline V gene. This CDR3 comprises 14 residues. The CDR3 is CASSLGPGEQPQHF. DNA of the CDR3: TGTGCCAGCAGCTTGGGGCCAGGGGAACAGCCCCAGCATTTT. The whole variable domain, filled in from reference TRBV5-6 and TRBJ1-5, reads DAGVTQSPTHLIKTRGQQVTLRCSPKSGHDTVSWYQQALGQGPQFIFQYYEEEERQRGNFPDRFSGHQFPNYSSELNVNALLLGDSALYLCASSLGPGEQPQHFGDGTRLSIL.

J is TRBJ1-2 and V is TRBV7-2, with no clear D. Trimming stripped 1 base from V and 6 bases from J, with 6 bases between. Per the germline V gene, CDR1 is SGHTA and CDR2 is FQGNSA. This CDR3 spans 12 amino acids. The CDR3 reads CASSLGGNGYTF. CDR3 sequence (DNA): TGTGCCAGCAGCTTAGGAGGGAATGGCTACACCTTC.

The rearrangement uses TRBV14 and TRBJ1-1; D call uncertain. CDR1 and CDR2 (germline): SGHDN, FVKESK. V lost 0 bases to trimming and J lost 3 bases, with 8 bases between them. The CDR3 extends over 14 amino acids. The CDR3 loop reads CASSQDGSYTEAFF. The CDR3 nucleotides are TGTGCCAGCAGCCAAGATGGGAGCTACACTGAAGCTTTCTTT.

The chain is built from TRBV9 and TRBJ1-4, with D possibly being TRBD1 (6 bases). With 0 bases removed from V and 4 bases from J, the gap between germline ends came to 10 bases. Germline V gene data show CDR1 as SGDLS and CDR2 as YYNGEE. The CDR3 is 15 amino acids. CDR3 bases: TGTGCCAGCAGCGTAGGGGGGCGGATTAATGAAAAACTGTTTTTT. It specifies CASSVGGRINEKLFF.

This clone was observed once. CDR3 in DNA: TGTGCCAGCAGTGTATCCCGGGGAGGGGGACAGCCCCAGCATTTT. Its protein product is CASSVSRGGGQPQHF. The genes are TRBV6-1 and TRBJ1-5; D is possibly TRBD1 (6 bases). Trimming cost V 4 bases and J 7 bases, with 17 bases left between them. The CDR3 consists of 15 residues. Per germline, CDR1 MNHNS and CDR2 SASEGT.

This clone turned up a few times. V and J are TRBV9 and TRBJ1-3; 10 bases map to TRBD1. The germline V gene encodes CDR1 SGDLS and CDR2 YYNGEE. V shed 3 bases, J shed 7 bases, and the junction held 7 bases outside the gene matches. This CDR3 comprises 15 residues. CDR3 bases: TGTGCCAGCAGCGCCTCCGGGACAGGGGTTAACACCATATATTTT. As protein: CASSASGTGVNTIYF.

The rearrangement links TRBV5-1 to TRBJ2-1; 10 nucleotides line up with TRBD2. Germline CDR1 is SGHRS and CDR2 is YFSETQ. The V segment lost 2 bases and the J segment 5 bases; nucleotides outside the gene matches: 7. There are 16 residues in the CDR3. CDR3 nucleotides: TGCGCCAGCAGCTTAAGGGGACTAGCGCAAAACAATGAGCAGTTCTTC. Its protein is CASSLRGLAQNNEQFF.

The rearrangement links TRBV6-1 to TRBJ1-2, with 7 bases matching TRBD1. This CDR3 region has 13 residues. J gave up 3 bases and V 4 bases, and 2 bases lay outside the gene matches. From germline, CDR1 is MNHNS and CDR2 SASEGT. The CDR3 reads CASSVQGDYGYTF. The DNA for the CDR3 is TGTGCCAGCAGTGTGCAGGGGGACTATGGCTACACCTTC.

This chain connects TRBV10-3 to TRBJ2-1, with TRBD1 matching 9 bases. V was pared by 8 bases and J by 4 bases, with 6 bases of the junction left unmatched. The CDR3 length is 14 residues. Germline V gene lookup returns CDR1 ENHRY and CDR2 SYGVKD. CDR3 sequence reads: CAIHPGQGYNEQFF. The CDR3 coding sequence is TGTGCCATCCACCCGGGACAGGGATACAATGAGCAGTTCTTC.

The chain links TRBV6-1 to TRBJ2-3, with 12 bases lining up with TRBD2. CDR3 length: 17 amino acids. Germline V lookup: CDR1 MNHNS, CDR2 SASEGT. The J segment lost 3 bases and the V segment lost 4 bases, leaving 8 bases of the junction unmatched. The CDR3 sequence is CASSATRLAGATDTQYF. DNA of the CDR3: TGTGCCAGCAGTGCCACCAGACTAGCGGGGGCAACAGATACGCAGTATTTT.